This TCR beta chain was documented in a study of graft-versus-host responses after intestinal transplantation. Study in general: Anti-thymocyte globulin induction was given to all recipients, followed by tacrolimus and steroids for 2 to 3 years. General study findings and limits: GvH clones appeared in recipient marrow, some first in ileum or blood. Clonal ratios of graft-versus-host to host-versus-graft in allografts were high for patients exhibiting graft-donor T cell macrochimerism. Early HvG declines after transplant were associated with peak circulating GvH clone levels.

Sequenced by immunoSEQ multiplex PCR; TCRdb stores in-frame clones only, minus some. The data show about 90,000 clones, about nine tenths seen once. J was trimmed by 0 bases and V by 4 bases; bases with no gene match: 5. Germline V gene sequence: CDR1 LGHNA, CDR2 YNFKEQ. This CDR3 contains 15 residues. To note about this clone: The antigen remains undetermined.

The chain has TRBV4-2 and TRBJ2-7; 8 bases agree with TRBD1. The sequence was collected from a human donor who was the organ donor for an intestinal transplant. The specimen comprised unstimulated CD4+ T cells sorted from spleen or lymph node cells, sampled before transplant. The chain's CDR3 is CASSLRGPSSYEQYF. The CDR3 DNA reads TGTGCCAGCAGCCTCAGGGGGCCTAGCTCCTACGAGCAGTACTTC.